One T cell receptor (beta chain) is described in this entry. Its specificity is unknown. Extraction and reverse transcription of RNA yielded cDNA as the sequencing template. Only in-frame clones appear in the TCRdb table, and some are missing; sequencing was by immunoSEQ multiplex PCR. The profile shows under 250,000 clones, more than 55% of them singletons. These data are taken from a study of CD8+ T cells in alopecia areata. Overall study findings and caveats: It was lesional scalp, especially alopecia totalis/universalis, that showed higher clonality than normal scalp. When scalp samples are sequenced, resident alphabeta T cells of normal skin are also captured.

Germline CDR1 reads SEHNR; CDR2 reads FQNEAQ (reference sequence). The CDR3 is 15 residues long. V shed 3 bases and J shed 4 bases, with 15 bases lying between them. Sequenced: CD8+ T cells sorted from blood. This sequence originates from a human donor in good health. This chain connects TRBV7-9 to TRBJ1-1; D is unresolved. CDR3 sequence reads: CASSFLSLGPTEAFF. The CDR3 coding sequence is TGTGCCAGCAGCTTTTTGTCCTTAGGGCCCACTGAAGCTTTCTTT.